This TCR beta chain was profiled in a study of CD8+ T cells in alopecia areata. Study information: Each day, treated patients took oral tofacitinib twice, at 5 to 10 mg per dose.

The V and J ends lost 4 bases and 5 bases, in that order; junction bases with no gene match: 9. Germline loops: CDR1 PRHDT, CDR2 FYEKMQ (reference sequence). The CDR3 length is 16 residues. Study-wide results and caveats: Higher clonality and more expanded CD8+ clones appeared in lesional than normal scalp. Scalp sample data also include resident alphabeta T cells from normal skin.

Specimens obtained from alopecia areata patients comprised lesional scalp punch biopsies and peripheral blood. Extraction and reverse transcription of RNA yielded cDNA as the sequencing template. The assay was immunoSEQ multiplex PCR, and TCRdb's table has in-frame clones only and misses some. Found here are roughly 140,000 clones, under 60% of them singletons; the top ten hold roughly a fifth. In this sample, this clone turned up once. Its antigen is unidentified. The chain joins TRBV13 to TRBJ2-5; 11 nucleotides match TRBD1. This receptor was obtained from a human donor with alopecia areata. The sample in question was CD8+ T cells sorted from blood, obtained at week 0. CDR3 sequence reads: CASSSTQDRGQETQYF. The CDR3 DNA reads as TGTGCCAGCAGCTCAACTCAGGACAGGGGGCAGGAGACCCAGTACTTC.